This T cell receptor beta chain is drawn from a study of vaccination and CD4 T cells after COVID-19. This clonotype has a handful of counts. What it binds is not known. The Oncomine TCR Beta short-read assay sequenced DNA from cultured CD4+ T cells. Each CDR3 protein gets one entry after TCRdb re-called the PCR reads with MiXCR. In the table there are some 13,000 distinct CDR3 sequences, about 25% of which are singletons. Stated treatment: roughly 10-day PBMC culture with coronavirus spike peptide pools or control peptides (ViraFEST assay). Trimming left V 6 bases short and J 0 bases short, with 15 bases between. This CDR3 has 16 residues. Germline V gene data show CDR1 as ENHRY and CDR2 as SYGVKD.

The receptor was isolated from a human donor who had recovered from COVID-19. Sequencing was carried out using CD4+ T cells from blood, cultured in vitro. J is TRBJ2-1 and V is TRBV10-3; D might be TRBD1 (5 bases). The chain's CDR3 is CAIRETAPSSYNEQFF. Here the CDR3 DNA reads TGTGCCATCAGGGAGACAGCCCCTAGCTCCTACAATGAGCAGTTCTTC.